What follows are 3 T cell receptor beta chains derived from one specimen sequenced in a study of blood T cell repertoires in COVID-19. Assay used: immunoSEQ multiplex PCR; TCRdb lists only in-frame clones, some missing. This table holds about 150,000 clones, 80% to 90% found once. Sequencing used peripheral blood. All receptors come from a man aged 55 to 70 with active or convalescent COVID-19.

About this clone: A much larger clone lies a single base off, so this may be a read error. The CDR3 nucleotides read TGTGCCAGCAGCTTGGCGGGGAGCTCCTACGAGCAGTACTTC. Encoded protein: CASSLAGSSYEQYF. The chain joins TRBV5-4 to TRBJ2-7, with a tentative D call TRBD2 (5 bases). Germline CDR1 and CDR2: SGHNT and YYREEE (reference sequence). V was clipped by 0 bases and J by 0 bases, with 7 bases between them. This CDR3 has 14 amino acids. The entire variable domain, with the rest obtained from reference TRBV5-4 and TRBJ2-7, is as follows: ETGVTQSPTHLIKTRGQQVTLRCSSQSGHNTVSWYQQALGQGPQFIFQYYREEENGRGNFPPRFSGLQFPNYSSELNVNALELDDSALYLCASSLAGSSYEQYFGPGTRLTVT.

Only one count was recorded for this clone. The rearrangement links TRBV28 to TRBJ1-5, with 11 bases fitting TRBD1. Losses at the gene ends were 5 bases for V and 6 bases for J; bases not matched to a gene: 9. The CDR3 spans 16 residues. Germline assignment: CDR1 MDHEN and CDR2 SYDVKM. In DNA form, the CDR3 reads TGTGCCAGCAGTCTTCCCGGGACAGGGGGAATTCAGCCCCAGCATTTT. As protein: CASSLPGTGGIQPQHF.

This clone appeared once. CDR3 DNA sequence: TGCAGTGCTAGTAAAGAGGAGACTAGCGTCGTCCACGAGCAGTACTTC. Translated: CSASKEETSVVHEQYF. The rearrangement uses TRBV20-1 and TRBJ2-7; 8 bases map to TRBD2. The germline V gene encodes CDR1 DFQATT and CDR2 SNEGSKA (reference sequence). This CDR3 spans 16 amino acids. Germline trimming cut 3 bases from V and 5 bases from J; bases unmatched to any gene: 15.